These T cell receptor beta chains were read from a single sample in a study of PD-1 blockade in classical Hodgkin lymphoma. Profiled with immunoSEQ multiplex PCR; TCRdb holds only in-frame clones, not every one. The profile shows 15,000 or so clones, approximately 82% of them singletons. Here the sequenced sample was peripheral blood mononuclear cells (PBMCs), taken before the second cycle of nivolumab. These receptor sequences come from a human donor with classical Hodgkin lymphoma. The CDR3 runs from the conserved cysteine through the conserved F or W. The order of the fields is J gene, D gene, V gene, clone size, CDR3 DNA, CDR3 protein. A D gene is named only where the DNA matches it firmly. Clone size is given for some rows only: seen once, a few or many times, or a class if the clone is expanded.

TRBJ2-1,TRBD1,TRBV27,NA,TGTGCCAGCAGTTTATTTGGGACAGGAGTCAACAATGAGCAGTTCTTC,CASSLFGTGVNNEQFF
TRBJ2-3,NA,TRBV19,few,TGTGCCAGTAGTTCGCAGGGGGGTCAGGATACGCAGTATTTT,CASSSQGGQDTQYF
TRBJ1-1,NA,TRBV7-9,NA,TGTGCCAGCAGCTTCGAAGTATACACTGAAGCTTTCTTT,CASSFEVYTEAFF
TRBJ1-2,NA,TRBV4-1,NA,TGCGCCAGCAGCCAAGTACAGGACGATTACTATGGCTACACCTTC,CASSQVQDDYYGYTF
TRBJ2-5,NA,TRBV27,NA,TGTGCCAGCAGTTTCTGGGGGGCTTCGGGAGAGACCCAGTACTTC,CASSFWGASGETQYF
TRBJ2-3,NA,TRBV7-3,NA,TGTGCCAGCAGCTTGGCGGACACAGATACGCAGTATTTT,CASSLADTDTQYF
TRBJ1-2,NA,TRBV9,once,TGTGCCAGCAGCGTAGACAGCAACTATGGCTACACCTTC,CASSVDSNYGYTF
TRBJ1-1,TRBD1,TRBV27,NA,TGTGCCAGCAGAAAACAGGGGGCGAACCCTGAAGCTTTCTTT,CASRKQGANPEAFF
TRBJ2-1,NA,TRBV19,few,TGTGCCAGTAGTATAGGCGGGGCCGTCATCAATGAGCAGTTCTTC,CASSIGGAVINEQFF
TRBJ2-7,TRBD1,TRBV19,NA,TGTGCCAGTAGTATCTCCGGGACAGTGAATTCCTACGAGCAGTACTTC,CASSISGTVNSYEQYF
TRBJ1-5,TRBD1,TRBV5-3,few,TGTGCCAGAAGCCTAGACAGGGGAGGGGGGCCCCAGCATTTT,CARSLDRGGGPQHF
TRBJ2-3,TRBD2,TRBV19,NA,TGTGCCAGCCGGACTAGCGGGGGGTCGGATACGCAGTATTTT,CASRTSGGSDTQYF
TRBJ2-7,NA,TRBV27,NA,TGTGCCAGCAGTCTTCGGGCCTACTACGAGCAGTACTTC,CASSLRAYYEQYF
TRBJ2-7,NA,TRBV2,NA,TGTGCCAGCATGTTGGCCTACGAGCAGTACTTC,CASMLAYEQYF
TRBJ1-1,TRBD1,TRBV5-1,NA,TGCGCCAGCAGCTTGAGGACAGGAGGGAACACTGAAGCTTTCTTT,CASSLRTGGNTEAFF
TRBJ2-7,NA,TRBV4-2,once,TGTGCCAGCAGCCAAGTAGGTTGGACAGAATCCTACGAGCAGTACTTC,CASSQVGWTESYEQYF
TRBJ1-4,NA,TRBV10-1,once,TGCGCCAGCAGTGAGTCGACAAGGGTAGGCGAAAAACTGTTTTTT,CASSESTRVGEKLFF
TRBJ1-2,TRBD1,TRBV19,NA,TGTGCCAGTAGTATAGAGACAGGGCGCTATGGCTACACCTTC,CASSIETGRYGYTF
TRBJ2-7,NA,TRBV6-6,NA,TGTGCCAGCAGTTACTCGCCTAGCTCCTACGAGCAGTACTTC,CASSYSPSSYEQYF
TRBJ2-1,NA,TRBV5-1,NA,TGCGCCAGCACGGTCGAGCTTTCCTACAATGAGCAGTTCTTC,CASTVELSYNEQFF
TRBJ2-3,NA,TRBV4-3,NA,TGCGCCAGCAGCCAACAGCTAGTAGATTACACAGATACGCAGTATTTT,CASSQQLVDYTDTQYF
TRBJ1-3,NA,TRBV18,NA,TGTGCCAGCTCACTTGGACAGACCTCTGGAAACACCATATATTTT,CASSLGQTSGNTIYF
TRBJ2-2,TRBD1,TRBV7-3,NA,TGTGCCAGCAGTGGGACAGGGGGGAACACCGGGGAGCTGTTTTTT,CASSGTGGNTGELFF
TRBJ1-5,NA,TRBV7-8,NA,TGTGCCAGCAGCTTAGTAGGCACCTACGGTGGCAATCAGCCCCAGCATTTT,CASSLVGTYGGNQPQHF
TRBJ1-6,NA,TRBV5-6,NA,TGTGCCAGCAGCTTGTTAGGGGTTGGGTCACCCCTCCACTTT,CASSLLGVGSPLHF
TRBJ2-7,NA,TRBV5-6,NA,TGTGCCAGCAGCTTGGGAGGCAGGCGTATTACCTACGAGCAGTACTTC,CASSLGGRRITYEQYF
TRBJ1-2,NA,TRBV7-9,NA,TGTGCCAGCAGCCCAGACAGTTCAGAGAGCTACACCTTC,CASSPDSSESYTF
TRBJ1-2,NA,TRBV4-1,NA,TGCGCCAGCAGCCAATCGACAGCTAACTATGGCTACACCTTC,CASSQSTANYGYTF
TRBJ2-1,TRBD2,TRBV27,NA,TGTGCCAGCAGTTTAAAAGCGGGGGGGCCAATCTCCTACAATGAGCAGTTCTTC,CASSLKAGGPISYNEQFF
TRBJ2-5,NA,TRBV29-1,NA,TGCAGCGTTGCCCACCCAGGGTTAGCGACCCAGTACTTC,CSVAHPGLATQYF
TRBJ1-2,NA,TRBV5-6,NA,TGTGCCAGCAGCTTGGCCGTGACAAACTATGGCTACACCTTC,CASSLAVTNYGYTF
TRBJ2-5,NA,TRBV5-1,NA,TGCGCCAGCAGCTTGAACGTGGAGGAGACCCAGTACTTC,CASSLNVEETQYF
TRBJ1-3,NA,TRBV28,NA,TGTGCCAGCAGTTTACCGAAGACTGGAAACACCATATATTTT,CASSLPKTGNTIYF
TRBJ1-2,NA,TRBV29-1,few,TGCAGCGGCTCCCGGGACACTAACTATGGCTACACCTTC,CSGSRDTNYGYTF
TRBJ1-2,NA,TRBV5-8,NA,TGTGCCAGCAGCCCTCTCGGGGGTGTTAACTATGGCTACACCTTC,CASSPLGGVNYGYTF
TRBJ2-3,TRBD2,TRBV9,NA,TGTGCCAGCAGCGTAGCGGGGGGGCCGACAGATACGCAGTATTTT,CASSVAGGPTDTQYF
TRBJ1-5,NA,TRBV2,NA,TGTGCCAGCACTCCGGATAGCAATCAGCCCCAGCATTTT,CASTPDSNQPQHF
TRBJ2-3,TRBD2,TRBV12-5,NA,TGTGCTAGTGGCTTCCTCCCGACTAGCGGCACAGATACGCAGTATTTT,CASGFLPTSGTDTQYF
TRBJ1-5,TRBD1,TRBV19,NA,TGTGCCAGTAGCTGGACAGGGGGCAATCAGCCCCAGCATTTT,CASSWTGGNQPQHF
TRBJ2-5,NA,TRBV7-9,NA,TGTGCCAGCAGCGCGGAAGGTGGTAGCGGAGAGACCCAGTACTTC,CASSAEGGSGETQYF
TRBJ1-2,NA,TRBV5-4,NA,TGTGCCAGCAGCTCAGACAGCTATGGCTACACCTTC,CASSSDSYGYTF
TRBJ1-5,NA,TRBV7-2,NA,TGTGCCAGCGGGTCCCATGGCAATCAGCCCCAGCATTTT,CASGSHGNQPQHF
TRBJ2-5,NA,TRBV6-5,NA,TGTGCCAGCAGTTACGAAGAGACCCAGTACTTC,CASSYEETQYF
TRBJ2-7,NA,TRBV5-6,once,TGTGCCAGCAGCTCGCGTCACTACGAGCAGTACTTC,CASSSRHYEQYF
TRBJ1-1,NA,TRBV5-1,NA,TGCGCCAGCAGCATCGACTTGCTGAACACTGAAGCTTTCTTT,CASSIDLLNTEAFF
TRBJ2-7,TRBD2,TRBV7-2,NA,TGTGCCAGCAGCTTGTATGTGACTAGCGGGGGCTTCTACGAGCAGTACTTC,CASSLYVTSGGFYEQYF